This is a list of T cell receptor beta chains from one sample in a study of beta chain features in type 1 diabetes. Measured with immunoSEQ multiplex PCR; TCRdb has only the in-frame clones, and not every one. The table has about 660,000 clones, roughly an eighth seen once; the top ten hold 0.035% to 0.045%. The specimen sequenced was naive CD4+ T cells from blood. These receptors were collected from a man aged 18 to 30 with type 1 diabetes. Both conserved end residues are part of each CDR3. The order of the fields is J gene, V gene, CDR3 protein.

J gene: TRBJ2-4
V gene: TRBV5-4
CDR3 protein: CASPLGGLSFLAKNIQYF

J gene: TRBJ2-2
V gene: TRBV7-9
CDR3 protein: CASKRPGTGASGELFF

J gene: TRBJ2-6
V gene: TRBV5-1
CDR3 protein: CAASSGSLTGANVLTF

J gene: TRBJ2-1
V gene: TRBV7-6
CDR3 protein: CASRPAGAREYNEQFF

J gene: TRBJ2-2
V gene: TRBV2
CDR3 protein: CASSVIGELFF

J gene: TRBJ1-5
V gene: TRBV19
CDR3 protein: CASRDGNQPQHF

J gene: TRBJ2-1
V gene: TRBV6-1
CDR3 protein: CASFYREWDEQFF

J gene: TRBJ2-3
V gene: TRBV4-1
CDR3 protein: CASSQEPGLAGGDTDTQYF

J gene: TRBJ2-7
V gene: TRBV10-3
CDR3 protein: CAISESSGRAVYEQYF

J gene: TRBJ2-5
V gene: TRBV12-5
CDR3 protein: CASGRGTSEQETQYF

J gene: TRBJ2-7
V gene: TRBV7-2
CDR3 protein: CASSFSGRKDEQYF

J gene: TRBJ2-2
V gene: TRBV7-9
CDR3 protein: CASSPRQGASGELFF

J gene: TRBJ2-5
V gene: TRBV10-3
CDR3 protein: CAITFSLEETQYF

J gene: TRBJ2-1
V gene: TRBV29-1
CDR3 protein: CSVRRFGGNEQFF

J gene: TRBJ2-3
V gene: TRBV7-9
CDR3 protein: CASSKGQGTDTQYF

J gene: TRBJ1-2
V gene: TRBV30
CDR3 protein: CAWSLGNGYTF

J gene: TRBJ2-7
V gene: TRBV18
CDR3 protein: CASSPGTSVQYF

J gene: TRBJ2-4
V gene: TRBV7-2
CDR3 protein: CASSLAGGLAKNIQYF

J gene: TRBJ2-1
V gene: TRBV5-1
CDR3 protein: CASSLAERGEQFF

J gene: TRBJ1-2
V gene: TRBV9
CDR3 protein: CASSVVGGYGYTF

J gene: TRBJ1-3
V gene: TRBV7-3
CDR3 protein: CASSSDRGNTIYF

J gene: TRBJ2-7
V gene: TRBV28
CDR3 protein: CASSSSALYEQYF

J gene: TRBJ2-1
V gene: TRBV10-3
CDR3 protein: CAISESRTSVQEQFF

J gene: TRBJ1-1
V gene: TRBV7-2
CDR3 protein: CASSPQGLNTEAFF

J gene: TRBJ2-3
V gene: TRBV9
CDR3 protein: CASSGLTSLRADTQYF

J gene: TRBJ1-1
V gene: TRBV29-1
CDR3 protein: CSVEGGGGTEAFF

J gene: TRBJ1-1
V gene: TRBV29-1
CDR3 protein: CSVERGQNTEAFF

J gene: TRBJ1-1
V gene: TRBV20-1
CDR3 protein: CSAKDRGEAFF

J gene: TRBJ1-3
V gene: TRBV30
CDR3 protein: CAWSRSQILSGNTIYF

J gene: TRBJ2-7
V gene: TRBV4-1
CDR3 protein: CASSHVGRRDEQYF